This TCR beta chain was captured in a study of cytomegalovirus exposure and HLA in healthy donors. This CDR3 spans 16 amino acids. The germline gives CDR1 ENHRY, CDR2 SYGVKD. Trimming cost V 6 bases and J 3 bases; bases outside gene matches: 7. This clone was recorded a few times. The PCR contained 60 Vbeta and 13 Jbeta primers. Assay used: immunoSEQ multiplex PCR; TCRdb lists only in-frame clones, some missing. The data show approximately 100,000 clones, with around 80% seen just once and around 5% held by the top ten. The chain links TRBV10-3 to TRBJ2-6, with 8 bases matching TRBD2. Sequencing was done on a sample of PBMCs. This sequence originates from a woman aged 18 to 35 in good health and CMV-seropositive. This CDR3 is CAISTAGEYGANVLTF. The CDR3 region has the DNA TGTGCCATCAGCACAGCGGGAGAGTATGGGGCCAACGTCCTGACTTTC.